The rows below give T cell receptor beta chains drawn from one sample of a study of blood T cell repertoires in COVID-19. Profiling relied on immunoSEQ multiplex PCR, and the TCRdb table lists in-frame clones only, not all of them. The sample has roughly 63,000 clones, about 78% seen once; the top ten hold over 9.5%. Sequenced input: peripheral blood. These receptors originate from a man older than 75 with acute or convalescent COVID-19. Each CDR3 is given with its conserved first and last residue. The D gene is left open where the match is weak. Size values are once, few and many counts, or a class for expanded clones, and some rows have none.

len: 13
j_gene: TRBJ1-1
v_gene: TRBV2
d_gene: NA
abundance: NA
CDR3aa: CASSQGLYTEAFF
CDR3nt: TGTGCCAGCAGTCAGGGGCTTTACACTGAAGCTTTCTTT

len: 15
j_gene: TRBJ2-1
v_gene: TRBV24-1
d_gene: TRBD2
abundance: NA
CDR3aa: CATSDPLAGGNEQFF
CDR3nt: TGTGCCACCAGTGACCCGCTAGCGGGAGGCAATGAGCAGTTCTTC

len: 15
j_gene: TRBJ1-5
v_gene: TRBV10-1
d_gene: TRBD1
abundance: once
CDR3aa: CATSSEKQGCQPQHF
CDR3nt: TGCGCCACCAGTTCAGAGAAACAGGGGTGTCAGCCCCAGCATTTT

len: 16
j_gene: TRBJ2-3
v_gene: TRBV5-1
d_gene: TRBD1
abundance: NA
CDR3aa: CASSPRGLTSTDTQYF
CDR3nt: TGCGCCAGCAGCCCTAGGGGGCTGACTAGCACAGATACGCAGTATTTT

len: 16
j_gene: TRBJ2-7
v_gene: TRBV3-1/TRBV3-2
d_gene: TRBD2
abundance: NA
CDR3aa: CASSRIGAGVSYEQYF
CDR3nt: TGTGCCAGCAGCCGGATTGGAGCGGGAGTATCCTACGAGCAGTACTTC

len: 15
j_gene: TRBJ2-1
v_gene: TRBV15
d_gene: TRBD2
abundance: NA
CDR3aa: CATSGRGGSYNEQFF
CDR3nt: TGTGCCACCAGCGGGCGGGGGGGTTCCTACAATGAGCAGTTCTTC

len: 15
j_gene: TRBJ1-4
v_gene: TRBV2
d_gene: NA
abundance: NA
CDR3aa: CASSEGTTINEKLFF
CDR3nt: TGTGCCAGCAGTGAAGGGACAACGATTAATGAAAAACTGTTTTTT

len: 14
j_gene: TRBJ1-5
v_gene: TRBV19
d_gene: NA
abundance: NA
CDR3aa: CASSISGAYQPQHF
CDR3nt: TGTGCCAGTAGTATCTCTGGGGCCTATCAGCCCCAGCATTTT

len: 15
j_gene: TRBJ2-1
v_gene: TRBV5-1
d_gene: TRBD2
abundance: NA
CDR3aa: CASSLKREVYNEQFF
CDR3nt: TGCGCCAGCAGCTTGAAGCGGGAGGTTTACAATGAGCAGTTCTTC

len: 14
j_gene: TRBJ1-2
v_gene: TRBV5-5
d_gene: TRBD1
abundance: NA
CDR3aa: CASRPTGGDYGYTF
CDR3nt: TGTGCCAGCAGACCGACAGGGGGAGATTATGGCTACACCTTC

len: 13
j_gene: TRBJ1-2
v_gene: TRBV5-4
d_gene: NA
abundance: NA
CDR3aa: CASSSGFTYGYTF
CDR3nt: TGTGCCAGCAGCTCGGGATTTACCTATGGCTACACCTTC

len: 16
j_gene: TRBJ1-6
v_gene: TRBV3-1/TRBV3-2
d_gene: NA
abundance: NA
CDR3aa: CASSQDLSSYNSPLHF
CDR3nt: TGTGCCAGCAGCCAAGATCTAAGCTCCTATAATTCACCCCTCCACTTT

len: 14
j_gene: TRBJ1-1
v_gene: TRBV5-1
d_gene: NA
abundance: NA
CDR3aa: CASSPGEMKTEAFF
CDR3nt: TGCGCCAGCAGTCCCGGGGAGATGAAGACTGAAGCTTTCTTT

len: 15
j_gene: TRBJ2-5
v_gene: TRBV3-1/TRBV3-2
d_gene: NA
abundance: once
CDR3aa: CASSQDGFQGETQYF
CDR3nt: TGTGCCAGCAGCCAAGATGGGTTTCAGGGGGAGACCCAGTACTTC

len: 16
j_gene: TRBJ2-5
v_gene: TRBV27
d_gene: TRBD1
abundance: once
CDR3aa: CASSLLGTGNQETQYF
CDR3nt: TGTGCCAGCAGTTTATTGGGGACAGGGAACCAAGAGACCCAGTACTTC

len: 11
j_gene: TRBJ2-4
v_gene: TRBV6-1
d_gene: NA
abundance: NA
CDR3aa: CASSEFGQTSF
CDR3nt: TGTGCCAGCAGTGAATTTGGACAAACGAGCTTC

len: 17
j_gene: TRBJ2-3
v_gene: TRBV3-1/TRBV3-2
d_gene: TRBD2
abundance: once
CDR3aa: CASSLNRREGLGDTQYF
CDR3nt: TGTGCCAGCAGCCTCAACCGGCGGGAGGGCCTGGGAGATACGCAGTATTTT

len: 14
j_gene: TRBJ1-2
v_gene: TRBV4-2
d_gene: TRBD1
abundance: NA
CDR3aa: CASSPGQGASGYTF
CDR3nt: TGTGCCAGCAGCCCCGGACAGGGGGCTAGTGGCTACACCTTC

len: 20
j_gene: TRBJ2-2
v_gene: TRBV5-1
d_gene: NA
abundance: NA
CDR3aa: CASSSDGTPIGTMSTGELFF
CDR3nt: TGCGCCAGCAGCTCGGACGGGACACCGATCGGTACGATGAGCACCGGGGAGCTGTTTTTT

len: 16
j_gene: TRBJ1-3
v_gene: TRBV5-1
d_gene: NA
abundance: NA
CDR3aa: CASSLAGSRFGNTIYF
CDR3nt: TGCGCCAGCAGCTTGGCAGGGTCTCGGTTCGGAAACACCATATATTTT

len: 14
j_gene: TRBJ2-3
v_gene: TRBV19
d_gene: NA
abundance: NA
CDR3aa: CASSIFAPADTQYF
CDR3nt: TGTGCCAGTAGTATATTCGCCCCAGCAGATACGCAGTATTTT

len: 13
j_gene: TRBJ2-1
v_gene: TRBV5-1
d_gene: NA
abundance: once
CDR3aa: CASSFGPEDEQFF
CDR3nt: TGCGCCAGCAGCTTTGGCCCCGAGGATGAGCAGTTCTTC

len: 13
j_gene: TRBJ1-1
v_gene: TRBV3-1/TRBV3-2
d_gene: NA
abundance: NA
CDR3aa: CASSTVMNTEAFF
CDR3nt: TGTGCCAGTAGCACGGTCATGAACACTGAAGCTTTCTTT

len: 14
j_gene: TRBJ2-1
v_gene: TRBV27
d_gene: NA
abundance: NA
CDR3aa: CASSPRGRGNEQFF
CDR3nt: TGTGCCAGCAGTCCCAGGGGTCGCGGCAATGAGCAGTTCTTC

len: 16
j_gene: TRBJ2-5
v_gene: TRBV5-1
d_gene: TRBD2
abundance: NA
CDR3aa: CASSLGTSGSQETQYF
CDR3nt: TGCGCCAGCAGCCTGGGGACTAGCGGATCCCAAGAGACCCAGTACTTC

len: 13
j_gene: TRBJ1-6
v_gene: TRBV3-1/TRBV3-2
d_gene: NA
abundance: NA
CDR3aa: CASRHQRYSPLHF
CDR3nt: TGTGCCAGCAGGCACCAGAGGTATTCACCCCTCCACTTT

len: 15
j_gene: TRBJ1-2
v_gene: TRBV30
d_gene: TRBD1
abundance: NA
CDR3aa: CAWSAPGGPNYGYTF
CDR3nt: TGTGCCTGGAGTGCCCCAGGGGGCCCCAACTATGGCTACACCTTC

len: 14
j_gene: TRBJ2-3
v_gene: TRBV7-9
d_gene: TRBD1
abundance: NA
CDR3aa: CASSLVQGADTQYF
CDR3nt: TGTGCCAGCAGCTTAGTCCAGGGGGCGGATACGCAGTATTTT

len: 15
j_gene: TRBJ2-1
v_gene: TRBV6-2/TRBV6-3
d_gene: TRBD1
abundance: NA
CDR3aa: CASSQRDRTLNEQFF
CDR3nt: TGTGCCAGCAGTCAACGGGACAGAACATTAAATGAGCAGTTCTTC

len: 14
j_gene: TRBJ1-1
v_gene: TRBV5-1
d_gene: NA
abundance: NA
CDR3aa: CASSLMVGNTEAFF
CDR3nt: TGCGCCAGCAGCCTAATGGTCGGGAACACTGAAGCTTTCTTT

len: 14
j_gene: TRBJ1-3
v_gene: TRBV5-6
d_gene: TRBD1
abundance: NA
CDR3aa: CASQTGLSGNTIYF
CDR3nt: TGTGCCAGCCAGACAGGGTTATCTGGAAACACCATATATTTT

len: 13
j_gene: TRBJ2-7
v_gene: TRBV12-3/TRBV12-4
d_gene: NA
abundance: NA
CDR3aa: CASSLRQGSEQYF
CDR3nt: TGTGCCAGCAGTTTACGGCAGGGTAGCGAGCAGTACTTC

len: 12
j_gene: TRBJ1-2
v_gene: TRBV19
d_gene: NA
abundance: NA
CDR3aa: CASSTTDRGYTF
CDR3nt: TGTGCCAGTAGTACCACCGACAGGGGCTACACCTTC

len: 14
j_gene: TRBJ2-2
v_gene: TRBV19
d_gene: NA
abundance: NA
CDR3aa: CASSWATNTGELFF
CDR3nt: TGTGCCAGTAGTTGGGCAACAAACACCGGGGAGCTGTTTTTT

len: 15
j_gene: TRBJ1-6
v_gene: TRBV5-1
d_gene: NA
abundance: NA
CDR3aa: CASSTTGPKDSPLHF
CDR3nt: TGCGCCAGCAGTACCACGGGTCCAAAAGATTCACCCCTCCACTTT

len: 14
j_gene: TRBJ1-1
v_gene: TRBV2
d_gene: NA
abundance: NA
CDR3aa: CASSDRARMTEAFF
CDR3nt: TGTGCCAGCAGTGACAGGGCCAGAATGACTGAAGCTTTCTTT

len: 13
j_gene: TRBJ1-1
v_gene: TRBV19
d_gene: TRBD1
abundance: NA
CDR3aa: CASSRRQGGEAFF
CDR3nt: TGTGCCAGTAGTAGGAGACAGGGCGGTGAAGCTTTCTTT

len: 15
j_gene: TRBJ2-1
v_gene: TRBV19
d_gene: NA
abundance: NA
CDR3aa: CASSIAAGSYNEQFF
CDR3nt: TGTGCCAGTAGTATAGCTGCGGGCTCCTACAATGAGCAGTTCTTC

len: 17
j_gene: TRBJ1-4
v_gene: TRBV24-1
d_gene: TRBD1
abundance: NA
CDR3aa: CATSDSGTGGFSEKLFF
CDR3nt: TGTGCCACCAGTGATTCCGGGACAGGGGGCTTCAGTGAAAAACTGTTTTTT

len: 13
j_gene: TRBJ1-2
v_gene: TRBV19
d_gene: TRBD1
abundance: few
CDR3aa: CASNAGGVYGYTF
CDR3nt: TGTGCCAGTAACGCAGGGGGCGTCTATGGCTACACCTTC